This T cell receptor beta chain was identified during a study of cytomegalovirus exposure and HLA in healthy donors. Turning to the study itself: Genetic ancestry analysis placed approximately 80% of the roughly 400 donors that were genotyped in the Caucasian-associated cluster. Broader study findings: Most TCRs appeared rarely, but some public TCRs recurred in many donors. Per published reports, the classifier diagnosed cytomegalovirus status with high specificity and sensitivity.

In the PCR, 60 Vbeta and 13 Jbeta primers were used. Only in-frame clones appear in the TCRdb table, and some are missing; sequencing was by immunoSEQ multiplex PCR. Of roughly 180,000 clones listed, roughly 84% are singletons. Details on this clone: Its specificity is unknown.

Germline V gene sequence: CDR1 KGHSH, CDR2 LQKENI. V shed 2 bases, J shed 4 bases, and the junction held 8 bases outside the gene matches. CDR3 size: 16 residues. This chain uses TRBV18 with TRBJ1-2, with 9 bases lining up with TRBD1. The TCR sequence derives from a male donor in good health and CMV-seronegative. The sample consisted of PBMCs. This CDR3 reads CASSPTNDRGGYGYTF. The CDR3 nucleotides are TGTGCCAGCTCACCAACAAACGACAGGGGGGGCTATGGCTACACCTTC.